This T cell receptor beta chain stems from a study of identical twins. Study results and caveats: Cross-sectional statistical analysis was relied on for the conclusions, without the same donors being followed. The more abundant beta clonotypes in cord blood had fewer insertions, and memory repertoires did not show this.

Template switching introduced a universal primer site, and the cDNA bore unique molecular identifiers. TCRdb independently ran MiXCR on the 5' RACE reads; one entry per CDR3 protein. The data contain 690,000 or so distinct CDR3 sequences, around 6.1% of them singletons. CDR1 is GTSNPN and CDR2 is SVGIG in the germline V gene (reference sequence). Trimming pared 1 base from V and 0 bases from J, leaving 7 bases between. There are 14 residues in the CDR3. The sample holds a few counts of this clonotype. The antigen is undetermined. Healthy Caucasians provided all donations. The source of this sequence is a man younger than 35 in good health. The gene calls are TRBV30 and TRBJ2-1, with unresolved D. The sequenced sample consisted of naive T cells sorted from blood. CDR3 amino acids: CAWSGRTSYNEQFF. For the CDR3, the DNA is TGTGCCTGGAGTGGCCGGACCTCCTACAATGAGCAGTTCTTC.